The entry that follows covers one TCR beta chain sequence. Its antigen is still unknown. The CDR3 sequence is 17 residues long. Trimming stripped 2 bases from V and 5 bases from J, with 19 bases between. CDR1 and CDR2 from the germline V gene are MNHEY and SVGEGT. This entry is derived from a study of T cell repertoires in cytomegalovirus infection. As for the study in general: CMV epitopes that were recently identified and HLA-C-restricted were used alongside well-studied HLA-B-restricted ones. Indications of both CMV infection and matching HLA type were provided by public TCR beta signatures. Points from the study as a whole: Of the TCR beta families, the public ones yielded a cumulative frequency that identified carriers of CMV plus the relevant HLA. Within the response measured ex vivo, HLA-C-restricted CMV-specific TCR beta clonotypes were dominant.

TCRdb analysed the reads with MiXCR anew, one entry per CDR3 protein. The sample yields a few hundred thousand distinct CDR3 sequences, approximately 40% seen once. The V call is TRBV6-2 or TRBV6-3, the J call TRBJ2-1; D possibly corresponds to TRBD2 (6 bases). The sequence was collected from a human donor in good health (CMV status not recorded). Some clones in this sample may be carry-over from other donors' samples. The sequences come from cultured PBMCs, collected from culture after CMV antigen stimulation. The CDR3: CASSYLKAGTANNEQFF. The CDR3 coding sequence is TGTGCCAGCAGTTACCTTAAAGCGGGTACCGCAAACAATGAGCAGTTCTTC.